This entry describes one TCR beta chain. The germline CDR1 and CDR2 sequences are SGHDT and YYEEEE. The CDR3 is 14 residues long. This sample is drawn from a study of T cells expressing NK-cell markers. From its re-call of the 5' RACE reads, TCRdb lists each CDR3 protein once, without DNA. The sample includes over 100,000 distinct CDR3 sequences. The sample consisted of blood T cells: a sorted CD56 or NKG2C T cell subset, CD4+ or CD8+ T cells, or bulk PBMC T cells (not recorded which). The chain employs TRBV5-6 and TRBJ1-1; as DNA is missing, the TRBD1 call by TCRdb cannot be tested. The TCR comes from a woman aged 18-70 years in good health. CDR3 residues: CASRSGTENTEAFF.